The clone carrying this TCR beta chain was observed a handful of times. What it binds is unknown. V dropped 8 bases and J dropped 5 bases, with 8 bases sitting between them. This CDR3 region has 11 residues. Overall study results and limits: The TCR gene usage of tumor memory CD4+ T cells clustered together with blood and lymph node memory CD4+ cells and with lymph node naive CD4+ cells. Tumor Treg TCRs overlapped most with tumor naive CD4+ cells.

Semi-nested PCR with Nested Universal Primer A followed constant-region reverse priming of full-length variable regions. TCRdb itself ran the 5' RACE reads through MiXCR, one entry per CDR3 protein. This sample has 7,500 to 10,000 distinct CDR3 sequences, with approximately 61% found just once. The chain is built from TRBV12-3 or TRBV12-4 and TRBJ2-3; D call uncertain. The clonotype was recovered from a female donor with breast cancer. Sequenced input: tumor-infiltrating memory CD4+ T cells sorted from the breast tumor. Subset described: memory CD4+ T cells, CD4+CD45RO+CD25-. The CDR3 reads CASGEIDTQYF. The CDR3, as DNA: TGTGCCAGCGGCGAAATAGATACGCAGTATTTT.